Shown below are 10 T cell receptor beta chains from a single sample sequenced in a study of blood T cell repertoires in COVID-19. Measured with immunoSEQ multiplex PCR; TCRdb has only the in-frame clones, and not every one. Found here are more than 85,000 clones, approximately 72% of them singletons; the top ten hold 24%. The source material was peripheral blood. The origin of the receptors is a man between 70 and 80 years old with acute or convalescent COVID-19.

The rearrangement joins TRBV7-9 to TRBJ2-7, with 12 positions matching TRBD1. Germline V CDR1 and CDR2: SEHNR, FQNEAQ (reference sequence). Losses at the gene ends were 5 bases for V and 0 bases for J; bases not matched to a gene: 11. The CDR3 runs to 18 residues. CDR3 residues: CASSPARDRGRSSYEQYF. The CDR3 region has the DNA TGTGCCAGCAGCCCTGCCCGGGACAGGGGGCGTAGCTCCTACGAGCAGTACTTC.

This chain joins TRBV5-4 and TRBJ1-2; TRBD1 matches at 10 bases. This CDR3 has 14 residues. Germline trimming cut 4 bases from V and 5 bases from J; bases unmatched to any gene: 5. Germline V gives CDR1 SGHNT, CDR2 YYREEE (reference sequence). Here the CDR3 DNA reads TGTGCCAGCAGCCCCGACAGGGGGCGATATGGCTACACCTTC. Translating it yields CASSPDRGRYGYTF.

V is TRBV30 and J is TRBJ1-2; no clear D. CDR1 and CDR2 from the germline V gene are GTSNPN and SVGIG (reference sequence). The V end was cut by 4 bases, the J end by 7 bases, with 10 bases between. The CDR3 length is 11 residues. The chain's CDR3 is CAWTIGSGYTF. CDR3 coding DNA: TGTGCCTGGACTATCGGGTCTGGCTACACCTTC.

J is TRBJ2-2 and V is TRBV9; 10 positions match TRBD2. Germline loops: CDR1 SGDLS, CDR2 YYNGEE. Unmatched junction bases numbered 5, after V lost 4 bases and J lost 2 bases. CDR3 size: 16 residues. CDR3 residues: CASSFRLAGNTGELFF. The CDR3 DNA is TGTGCCAGCAGCTTCCGACTAGCGGGCAACACCGGGGAGCTGTTTTTT.

The chain combines TRBV19 with TRBJ1-2; 8 bases match TRBD1. This CDR3 comprises 15 residues. Losses at the gene ends were 3 bases for V and 5 bases for J; bases not matched to a gene: 8. Germline V gene lookup returns CDR1 LNHDA and CDR2 SQIVND (reference sequence). In DNA, the CDR3 is TGTGCCAGTAGTATCCCACAGGGGGTCCTTTATGGCTACACCTTC. Protein: CASSIPQGVLYGYTF.

This clone appeared a single time. V gene TRBV18 combines with J gene TRBJ2-7; TRBD2 aligns across 12 bases. In germline, CDR1 is KGHSH, CDR2 LQKENI. The CDR3 spans 15 residues. After removal of 3 bases from V and 2 bases from J, the junction contained 2 bases not matched to a gene. Written as DNA, the CDR3 is TGTGCCAGCTCACCTACTAGCGGGGGGACCTACGAGCAGTACTTC. Its protein product is CASSPTSGGTYEQYF.

In this sample, this clone turned up once. The rearrangement links TRBV2 to TRBJ1-2; D ambiguous. The V gene's germline CDR1 is SNHLY and CDR2 FYNNEI. The CDR3 is made up of 15 amino acids. The V end was cut by 4 bases, the J end by 3 bases, with 15 bases between. The CDR3 region is CASSVEVSRYYGYTF. In DNA form, the CDR3 reads TGTGCCAGCAGTGTAGAAGTTTCACGCTACTATGGCTACACCTTC.

V usage is TRBV28 and J usage is TRBJ2-5, with D tentatively TRBD1 (6 bases). Trimming stripped 6 bases from V and 2 bases from J, with 10 bases between. The germline V gene encodes CDR1 MDHEN and CDR2 SYDVKM. This CDR3 has 13 residues. The CDR3 spells CASRHGQQETQYF. CDR3 sequence (DNA): TGTGCCAGCAGGCATGGACAGCAAGAGACCCAGTACTTC.

The rearrangement links TRBV30 to TRBJ2-7; the D gene is possibly TRBD2 (6 bases). V lost 5 bases and J 4 bases, leaving 21 bases between the germline ends. The CDR3 extends over 15 amino acids. In germline, CDR1 is GTSNPN, CDR2 SVGIG (reference sequence). CDR3 bases: TGTGCCTGGGGGGATGACGGACTAAGGCAGTACGAGCAGTACTTC. This gives the protein CAWGDDGLRQYEQYF.

This chain uses TRBV6-1 with TRBJ2-5; D is uncertain. Germline V CDR1 and CDR2: MNHNS, SASEGT. CDR3 length: 17 residues. Deletions cut 4 bases from V and 2 bases from J, with 20 bases between. The DNA of the CDR3 is TGTGCCAGCAGTGTGGGCGCATTGGCGTCCAGACAAGAGACCCAGTACTTC. Amino acids: CASSVGALASRQETQYF.